The entry below describes one T cell receptor beta chain. The specificity of this receptor is unknown. Per-nucleotide qualities are absent, and no much larger clonotype sits a single base away. The method was 5' RACE. Sequencing was carried out with an Illumina HiSeq 2000. A universal primer binding site was introduced by template switching, and a unique molecular identifier was present in the final cDNA, enabling accurate counting of TCR cDNA molecules. First-strand cDNA for TCR alpha and beta chains was synthesized from specific primers in the conserved constant-segment region. To control for contamination, every cDNA library was double barcoded, receiving both a SMART-Mk sample barcode and Illumina barcodes. Two successive PCR steps introduced TruSeq adapter sequences along with Illumina sample barcodes. TCR alpha and beta cDNA libraries were sequenced on the Illumina HiSeq platform with custom primers. The paper's data handling went like this. MiGEC was used to process raw reads and extract unique molecular identifiers, and MiXCR was used to find CDR3 positions. Recombination models were inferred per individual with the repgenHMM and IGoR tools using an EM algorithm. The analysis of shared clonotypes was done with the tcR package in R, with sharing normalized by the product of cloneset sizes. Out-of-frame nonproductive sequences were analyzed to study raw recombination free of thymic and clonal selection effects. The public reads were reprocessed in TCRdb via fastp at Q25 and MiXCR, keeping in-frame beta chains. For every CDR3 protein sequence, its rows merge into one entry that carries the most common genes and DNA. The V and J calls, along with clone size, are taken from TCRdb and not from the paper's own processing. Across this sample there are approximately 230,000 distinct CDR3 sequences, with over 12% seen only once. The ten largest account for approximately 8.8% of the sample.

The data are from a study of identical twins (TCRdb year 2016). For the study in its entirety: TCR alpha and beta repertoires from monozygotic twins, unrelated adults of various ages and cord blood were deep-sequenced to test whether fetal clonotypes persist. To rule out contamination, replicate twin experiments were performed at different times with different library preparation protocols. General findings and caveats noted by the study authors: Fewer insertions were carried by abundant cord blood beta clonotypes; a weaker similar trend was observed in young adult naive repertoires, while no such trend was observed in memory repertoires. Because the same donors could not be followed over many years, the conclusions depended on cross-sectional statistical analysis. Recombination models systematically underestimated out-of-frame TCR alpha sharing in monozygotic twins but agreed with sharing between unrelated individuals. In beta out-of-frame sequences, excess twin sharing was weaker, because having fewer shared sequences lowered the signal-to-noise ratio. Compared with coincidental sharing between unrelated individuals, an excess of low generation-probability sequences was observed among out-of-frame TCR alpha sequences shared between twins. Zero-insertion analyses could be partly confounded by invariant T cells such as MAIT and iNKT, although diverse VJ usage argued against such confounding for most clonotypes.

Every donor in the study was a healthy Caucasian. Miltenyi CD45RO+ enrichment and human naive T-cell isolation kits were used to isolate memory (CD45RO+) and naive T cells from PBMC. V lost 0 bases and J lost 6 bases; the stretch between them is 6 bases long. CDR1 and CDR2 (SGHAT, FQNNGV) derive from the germline V gene. From its cysteine to its phenylalanine, the CDR3 spans 13 amino acids. Here the CDR3 DNA is all that survives: 39 bases in frame from base 1. The receptor comes from a woman between 18 and 29 years old in good health. Material for sequencing was memory (CD45RO+) T cells sorted from blood. Per the publication, the cell subset or site label means: CD45RO+ enriched T cells. Recombination joined TRBV11-2 with TRBJ2-4, with no D gene named confidently. DNA sequence: TGTGCCAGCAGCTTAGATAGAGGAAACATTCAGTACTTC. Translation gives CASSLDRGNIQYF.